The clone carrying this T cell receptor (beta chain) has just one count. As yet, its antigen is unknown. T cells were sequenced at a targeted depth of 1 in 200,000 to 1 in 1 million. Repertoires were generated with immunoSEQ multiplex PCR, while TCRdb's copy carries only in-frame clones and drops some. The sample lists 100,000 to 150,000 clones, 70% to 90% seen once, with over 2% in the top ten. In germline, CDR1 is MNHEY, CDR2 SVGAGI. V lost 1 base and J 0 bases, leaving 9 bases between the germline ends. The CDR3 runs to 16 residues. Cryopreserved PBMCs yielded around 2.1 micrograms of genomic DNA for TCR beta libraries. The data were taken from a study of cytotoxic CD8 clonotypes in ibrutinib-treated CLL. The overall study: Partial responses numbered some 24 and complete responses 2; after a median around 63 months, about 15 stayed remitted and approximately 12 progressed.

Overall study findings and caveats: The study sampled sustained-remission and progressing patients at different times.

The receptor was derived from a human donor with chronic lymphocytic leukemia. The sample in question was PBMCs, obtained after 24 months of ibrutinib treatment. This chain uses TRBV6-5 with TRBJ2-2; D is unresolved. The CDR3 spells CASSYFQPTNTGELFF. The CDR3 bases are TGTGCCAGCAGTTACTTTCAGCCTACGAACACCGGGGAGCTGTTTTTT.